The TCR beta chain under discussion was sequenced for a study of shared clonotypes between healthy human individuals. The CDR3 is made up of 13 amino acids. In germline, CDR1 is MDHEN, CDR2 SYDVKM. Selected positively for CCR7 and CD45RO-negative, naive CD8 cells excluded terminally differentiated effector memory CD45RA+ cells. Repertoires were generated with immunoSEQ multiplex PCR, while TCRdb's copy carries only in-frame clones and drops some. This table holds around 1.9 million clones, 93% found once. The receptor comes from a man aged 18-30 years in good health. Some clones in this sample may be carry-over from other donors' samples. The V gene is TRBV28, the J gene TRBJ2-5, with a possible D match to TRBD1 (6 bases). Matching the DNA end better, TRBJ2-7 makes the J call doubtful. The sequenced material came from naive CD8+ T cells from PBMCs. This CDR3 reads CASRLPGQYEQYF. DNA for the CDR3: TGTGCCAGCAGACTTCCGGGACAATACGAGCAGTACTTC.